This TCR beta chain stems from a study of shared clonotypes between healthy human individuals. Clones were sequenced by immunoSEQ multiplex PCR, and TCRdb holds only the in-frame ones, with some missing. The sample carries over a million clones, roughly 74% recorded once. This CDR3 is 17 amino acids long. The chain employs TRBV21-1 and TRBJ2-6; no check of the table's D call, TRBD2, against the DNA was made. TRBV21-1 is recorded as a pseudogene. Source material: memory CD4+ T cells from PBMCs. Stated subset: CD45RA-negative fraction. This TCR was recovered from a man between 18 and 35 years old in good health. Some clones in this sample may be carry-over from other donors' samples. This CDR3 reads CASSNGILLPGANVLTF. The CDR3 DNA is TGTGCCAGCAGCAACGGGATTCTACTACCTGGGGCCAACGTCCTGACTTTC.